The 18 T cell receptor beta chains listed next were all sequenced from one sample in a study of Tregs in tolerant kidney transplant recipients. Method: immunoSEQ multiplex PCR; TCRdb's copy keeps in-frame clones and lacks some. The sample has approximately 67,000 clones, around 90% seen once; the top ten hold approximately 11%. The material was CD8+ T cells from blood, obtained before the transplant. These receptors all come from a human donor who received a combined kidney and bone marrow transplant.

This sequence joins TRBV4-1 and TRBJ2-1; 11 bases line up with TRBD2. Germline V gene data show CDR1 as MGHRA and CDR2 as YSYEKL. The V segment lost 7 bases and the J segment 7 bases; nucleotides outside the gene matches: 12. The CDR3 contains 16 residues. The DNA for the CDR3 is TGCGCCAGCAACCCAATTAGCGGGGGGGCCTGGAATGAGCAGTTCTTC. This codes for CASNPISGGAWNEQFF.

The rearrangement uses TRBV15 and TRBJ1-2, with TRBD1 identical over 11 bases. Unmatched junction bases numbered 7, after V lost 0 bases and J lost 7 bases. The CDR3 loop spans 16 amino acids. Germline-derived CDR1 and CDR2 are LNHNV and YYDKDF (reference sequence). The CDR3 coding sequence is TGTGCCACCAGCAGAGACGAGGACAGGGGGCTTCGTGGCTACACCTTC. Translation: CATSRDEDRGLRGYTF.

This clone was observed a few times. V gene TRBV6-6 combines with J gene TRBJ1-3; D remains ambiguous. The germline V gene encodes CDR1 MNHNY and CDR2 SVGAGI (reference sequence). The CDR3 is made up of 12 amino acids. Trimming removed 6 bases from V and 4 bases from J, with 7 bases in between. The CDR3 protein is CASSTQGNTIYF. CDR3 nucleotide sequence: TGTGCCAGCAGCACACAGGGAAACACCATATATTTT.

V is TRBV11-3 and J is TRBJ2-1; 8 bases agree with TRBD2. The V gene end was trimmed by 5 bases and the J gene end by 3 bases; junction bases not matched to a gene: 12. CDR3 length equals 17 residues. Per the germline V gene, CDR1 is SGHNT and CDR2 is YENEEA. The CDR3 DNA reads as TGTGCCAGCAGCCCGCCCCCCAGCGGGAGCGTCTACAATGAGCAGTTCTTC. Translation: CASSPPPSGSVYNEQFF.

This chain uses TRBV4-1 with TRBJ2-2; 9 bases line up with TRBD2. The ends lost 3 bases at V and 6 bases at J; junction bases unmatched: 5. Germline CDR1 reads MGHRA; CDR2 reads YSYEKL. CDR3 length: 15 residues. The CDR3 bases are TGCGCCAGCAGCCATTTAGCGGGAGCAGCCGGGGAGCTGTTTTTT. Translation gives CASSHLAGAAGELFF.

The chain has TRBV27 and TRBJ2-7; 7 nucleotides align to TRBD1. This CDR3 is 13 amino acids long. Germline trimming cut 10 bases from V and 5 bases from J; bases unmatched to any gene: 11. Germline V gene sequence: CDR1 MNHEY, CDR2 SMNVEV (reference sequence). In DNA, the CDR3 is TGTGCCACCCGTTCAGGGGGTTTTAACGAGCAGTACTTC. The encoded protein is CATRSGGFNEQYF.

This chain joins TRBV19 and TRBJ2-7; 11 nucleotides match TRBD2. This CDR3 is built from 15 residues. The trim removed 2 bases at V and 4 bases at J, leaving 4 bases unmatched. Germline V gene data show CDR1 as LNHDA and CDR2 as SQIVND (reference sequence). The CDR3 here is CASSISWTSGYEQYF. In DNA form, the CDR3 reads TGTGCCAGTAGTATATCCTGGACTAGCGGGTACGAGCAGTACTTC.

This clone was observed once. This chain links TRBV13 with TRBJ1-2, with no clear D. Trimming took off 4 bases at V and 1 base at J, with 13 bases between the two ends. The germline CDR1 and CDR2 sequences are PRHDT and FYEKMQ (reference sequence). The CDR3 loop spans 15 amino acids. CDR3 bases: TGTGCCAGCAGCTCCCTAGGAGAGAGTAACTATGGCTACACCTTC. It specifies CASSSLGESNYGYTF.

The rearrangement uses TRBV6-1 and TRBJ2-7; tentatively, D is TRBD1 (5 bases). The CDR3 runs to 14 residues. Trimming took 3 bases from V and 0 from J, leaving 9 bases between them. From germline, CDR1 is MNHNS and CDR2 SASEGT. CDR3 protein: CASSDARVSYEQYF. The CDR3 bases are TGTGCCAGCAGTGACGCCAGGGTCTCCTACGAGCAGTACTTC.

The rearrangement links TRBV2 to TRBJ2-1; 16 bases fit TRBD2. J gave up 9 bases and V 1 base, and 9 bases lay outside the gene matches. The CDR3 is 18 amino acids. In germline, CDR1 is SNHLY, CDR2 FYNNEI. In nucleotides, the CDR3 is TGTGCCAGCAGTGAAGAGGGACTAGCGGGAGGGCTTAAAGGTGAGCAGTTCTTC. This gives the protein CASSEEGLAGGLKGEQFF.

V gene TRBV4-1 combines with J gene TRBJ2-5, with D possibly matching TRBD1 (7 bases). Germline V gene data show CDR1 as MGHRA and CDR2 as YSYEKL. V gave up 2 bases and J gave up 4 bases, with 20 bases separating them. The CDR3 consists of 17 residues. The CDR3: CASSQFTGAEGGETQYF. The CDR3 coding sequence is TGCGCCAGCAGCCAATTCACAGGGGCGGAGGGCGGAGAGACCCAGTACTTC.

The V gene is TRBV7-3, the J gene TRBJ2-1; 15 bases map to TRBD2. V lost 4 bases to trimming and J lost 0 bases; unmatched junction nucleotides: 13. From germline, CDR1 is SGHTA and CDR2 FQGTGA. The CDR3 runs 21 residues. The CDR3 region is CASSSIGTSGRNTVSYNEQFF. The CDR3 DNA reads as TGTGCCAGCAGCTCTATCGGGACTAGCGGGAGGAACACCGTCTCCTACAATGAGCAGTTCTTC.

The genes are TRBV7-9 and TRBJ2-1, with 11 bases matching TRBD2. Germline lookup yields CDR1 SEHNR and CDR2 FQNEAQ (reference sequence). The CDR3 length is 16 residues. The trim removed 4 bases at V and 7 bases at J, leaving 9 bases unmatched. CDR3 protein: CASSSGVAGGPNEQFF. The DNA of the CDR3 is TGTGCCAGCAGCTCCGGGGTAGCGGGGGGGCCGAATGAGCAGTTCTTC.

The J gene is TRBJ2-2, the V gene TRBV5-4; 10 nucleotides match TRBD2. V lost 4 bases, J lost 4 bases, and 7 bases stayed unmatched. The CDR3 has 16 residues. CDR1 and CDR2 (germline): SGHNT, YYREEE (reference sequence). As DNA, the CDR3 is TGTGCCAGCAGCCTCGCTAGCGGGGGACCCACCGGGGAGCTGTTTTTT. This sequence encodes CASSLASGGPTGELFF.

This sequence joins TRBV9 and TRBJ2-7; 11 nucleotides align to TRBD2. This CDR3 is built from 15 residues. V shed 0 bases, J shed 4 bases, and the junction held 3 bases outside the gene matches. Germline V lookup: CDR1 SGDLS, CDR2 YYNGEE. CDR3: CASSVGSGGGYEQYF. DNA of the CDR3: TGTGCCAGCAGCGTAGGTAGCGGGGGGGGATACGAGCAGTACTTC.

This chain links TRBV7-2 with TRBJ2-1; 7 positions match TRBD2. CDR1 and CDR2 (germline): SGHTA, FQGNSA. The CDR3 loop spans 18 amino acids. Unmatched junction bases numbered 9, after V lost 1 base and J lost 0 bases. The CDR3: CASSLGSQRGSSYNEQFF. The CDR3 DNA sequence: TGTGCCAGCAGCTTAGGGAGCCAGCGGGGAAGCTCCTACAATGAGCAGTTCTTC.

This clone was detected once. This chain links TRBV10-3 with TRBJ2-1, with 13 bases matching TRBD2. This CDR3 spans 18 amino acids. Germline-derived CDR1 and CDR2 are ENHRY and SYGVKD. The J segment lost 6 bases and the V segment lost 0 bases, leaving 8 bases of the junction unmatched. CDR3 nucleotide sequence: TGTGCCATCAGTGAGTCAGGACTAGCGGGAGATCTAGCCAATGAGCAGTTCTTC. Its translation is CAISESGLAGDLANEQFF.

The rearrangement uses TRBV6-5 and TRBJ2-1; D perhaps matches TRBD2 (5 bases). V lost 4 bases to trimming and J lost 3 bases, with 7 bases between them. The CDR3 has 13 amino acids. CDR1 is MNHEY, CDR2 SVGAGI, per germline. The CDR3: CASSFGVYNEQFF. The CDR3 DNA is TGTGCCAGCAGTTTCGGGGTCTACAATGAGCAGTTCTTC.